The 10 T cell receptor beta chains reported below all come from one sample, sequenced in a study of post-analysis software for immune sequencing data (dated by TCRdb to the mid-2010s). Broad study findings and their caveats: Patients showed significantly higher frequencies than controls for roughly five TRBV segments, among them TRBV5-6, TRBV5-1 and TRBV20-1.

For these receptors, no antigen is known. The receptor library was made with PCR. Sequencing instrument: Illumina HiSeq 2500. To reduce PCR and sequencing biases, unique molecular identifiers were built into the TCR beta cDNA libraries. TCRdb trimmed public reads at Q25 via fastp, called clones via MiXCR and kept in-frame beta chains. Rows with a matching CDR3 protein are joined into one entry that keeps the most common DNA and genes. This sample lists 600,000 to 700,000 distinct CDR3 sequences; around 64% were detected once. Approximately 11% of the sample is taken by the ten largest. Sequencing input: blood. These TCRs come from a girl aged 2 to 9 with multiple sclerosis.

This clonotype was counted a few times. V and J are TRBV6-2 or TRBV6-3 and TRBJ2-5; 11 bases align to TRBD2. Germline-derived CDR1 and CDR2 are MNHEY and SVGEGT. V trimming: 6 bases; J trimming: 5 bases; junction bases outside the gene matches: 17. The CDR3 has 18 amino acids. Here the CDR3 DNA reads TGTGCCAGCAGGCCTACCCCACTAGCGGGGGTAGCGGGGGAGACCCAGTACTTC. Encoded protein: CASRPTPLAGVAGETQYF.

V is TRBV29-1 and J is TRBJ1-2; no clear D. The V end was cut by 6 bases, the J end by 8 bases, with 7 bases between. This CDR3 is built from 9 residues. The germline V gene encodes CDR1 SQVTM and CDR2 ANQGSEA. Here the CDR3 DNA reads TGCAGCGTGACGGGGGGCTACACCTTC. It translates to CSVTGGYTF.

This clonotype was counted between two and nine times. The CDR3 is CASRRDRLFSDYGYTF. The CDR3 DNA reads TGTGCCAGCAGGAGGGACCGTCTTTTTTCTGACTATGGCTACACCTTC. The chain uses TRBV5-6 and TRBJ1-2; maybe TRBD1 (5 bases). Trimming left V 5 bases short and J 3 bases short, with 20 bases between. This CDR3 spans 16 amino acids. Germline values: CDR1 SGHDT, CDR2 YYEEEE.

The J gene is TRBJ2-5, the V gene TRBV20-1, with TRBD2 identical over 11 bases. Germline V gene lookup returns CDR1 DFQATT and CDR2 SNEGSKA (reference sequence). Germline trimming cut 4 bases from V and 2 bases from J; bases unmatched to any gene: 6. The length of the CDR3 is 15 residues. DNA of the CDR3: TGCAGTGCTATAAAGGCTAGCGGGGGGCAAGAGACCCAGTACTTC. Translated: CSAIKASGGQETQYF.

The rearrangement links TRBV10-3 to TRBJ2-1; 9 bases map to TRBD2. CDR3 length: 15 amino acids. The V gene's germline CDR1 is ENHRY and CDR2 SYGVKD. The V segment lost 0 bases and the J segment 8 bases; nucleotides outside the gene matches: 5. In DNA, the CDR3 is TGTGCCATCAGTGAGTCGACTAGCGGAGACGATGAGCAGTTCTTC. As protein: CAISESTSGDDEQFF.

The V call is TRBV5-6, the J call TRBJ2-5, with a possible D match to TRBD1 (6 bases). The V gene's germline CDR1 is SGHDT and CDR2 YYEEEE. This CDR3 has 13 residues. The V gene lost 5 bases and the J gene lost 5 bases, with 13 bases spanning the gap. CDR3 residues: CASRFTGSETQYF. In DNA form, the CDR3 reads TGTGCCAGCAGGTTCACAGGGAGTGAGACCCAGTACTTC.

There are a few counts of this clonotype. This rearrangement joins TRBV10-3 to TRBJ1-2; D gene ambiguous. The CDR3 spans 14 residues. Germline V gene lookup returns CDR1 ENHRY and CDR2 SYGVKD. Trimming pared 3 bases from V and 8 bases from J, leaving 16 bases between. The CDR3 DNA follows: TGTGCCATCAGTGACCCCGGTGGGTTTAGGGGCTACACCTTC. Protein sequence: CAISDPGGFRGYTF.

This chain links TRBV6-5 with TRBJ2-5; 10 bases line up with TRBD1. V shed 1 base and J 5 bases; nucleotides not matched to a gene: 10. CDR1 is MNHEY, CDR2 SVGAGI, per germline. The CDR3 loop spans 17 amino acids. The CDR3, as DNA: TGTGCCAGCAGTTACTACCCCTCCGGGACAGGGGAGGAGACCCAGTACTTC. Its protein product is CASSYYPSGTGEETQYF.

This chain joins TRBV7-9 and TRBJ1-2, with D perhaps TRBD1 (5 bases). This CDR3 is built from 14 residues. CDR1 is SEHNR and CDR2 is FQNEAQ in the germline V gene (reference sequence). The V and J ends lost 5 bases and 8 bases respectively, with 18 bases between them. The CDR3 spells CASSRTGERNGYTF. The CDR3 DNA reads TGTGCCAGCAGCCGTACAGGTGAAAGGAACGGCTACACCTTC.

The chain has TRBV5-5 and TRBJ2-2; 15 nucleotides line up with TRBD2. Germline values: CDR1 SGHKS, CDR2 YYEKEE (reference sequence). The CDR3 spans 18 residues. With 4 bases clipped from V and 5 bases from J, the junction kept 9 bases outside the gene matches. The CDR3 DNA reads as TGTGCCAGCAGCCCTTACGGGACTAGCGGGGGGCCAACCGGGGAGCTGTTTTTT. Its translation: CASSPYGTSGGPTGELFF.